The 30 T cell receptor beta chains reported below all come from one sample, sequenced in a study of cytomegalovirus exposure and HLA in healthy donors. PCR involved 60 Vbeta and 13 Jbeta primers. Repertoires were generated with immunoSEQ multiplex PCR, while TCRdb's copy carries only in-frame clones and drops some. The sample contains 110,000 to 150,000 clones, around 75% of which appear only once. The sequenced material came from PBMCs. The receptors here all came from a woman in her twenties or thirties in good health and CMV-seronegative.

This chain uses TRBV28 with TRBJ1-2; 7 bases are shared with TRBD1. From germline, CDR1 is MDHEN and CDR2 SYDVKM. V lost 6 bases, J lost 0 bases, and 7 bases stayed unmatched. This CDR3 has 15 residues. The CDR3 region has the DNA TGTGCCAGCAGATCGGGGACAGATACTAACTATGGCTACACCTTC. It codes for CASRSGTDTNYGYTF.

The rearrangement links TRBV7-8 to TRBJ1-4, with D uncertain. CDR1 and CDR2 (germline): SGHVS, FQNEAQ. The V end was cut by 2 bases, the J end by 8 bases, with 18 bases between. This CDR3 comprises 16 residues. The CDR3 DNA reads TGTGCCAGCAGCTTATTACCGTCAACTGCGAACGAAAAACTGTTTTTT. Translating gives CASSLLPSTANEKLFF.

The chain has TRBV5-3 and TRBJ2-7, with 9 positions matching TRBD1. TRBV5-3 is recorded as an ORF, its role being uncertain. This CDR3 spans 17 amino acids. The trim removed 0 bases at V and 3 bases at J, leaving 10 bases unmatched. The CDR3 sequence is CARSLGHLRDRDYEQYF. The CDR3 DNA sequence: TGTGCCAGAAGCTTGGGGCACCTACGGGACAGGGACTACGAGCAGTACTTC.

V gene TRBV19 combines with J gene TRBJ1-2; 8 positions agree with TRBD1. V lost 7 bases and J lost 4; bases outside the gene matches: 8. Germline CDR1 LNHDA, CDR2 SQIVND (reference sequence). The CDR3 covers 14 residues. In DNA, the CDR3 is TGTGCCAGTAACACCGGCGACAGGGGCTATGGCTACACCTTC. It specifies CASNTGDRGYGYTF.

This clone came up a few times. The chain links TRBV30 to TRBJ1-5; tentatively, D is TRBD1 (6 bases). The CDR3 has 14 amino acids. V lost 3 bases to trimming and J lost 3 bases, with 12 bases between them. CDR1 and CDR2 (germline): GTSNPN, SVGIG (reference sequence). Written as DNA, the CDR3 is TGTGCCTGGAGCACAGGACAGAACAATCAGCCCCAGCATTTT. Protein product: CAWSTGQNNQPQHF.

This clone was detected only a few times. The chain combines TRBV7-2 with TRBJ2-7; no firm D call. V was shortened by 5 bases and J by 3 bases, with 8 bases between the two germline ends. The CDR3 contains 12 residues. Germline CDR1 is SGHTA and CDR2 is FQGNSA. The CDR3 sequence: CASSNTNYEQYF. CDR3 nucleotides: TGTGCCAGCAGCAACACGAACTACGAGCAGTACTTC.

This clone was detected once. The rearrangement uses TRBV7-9 and TRBJ1-5; TRBD1 matches 8 bases. Per the germline V gene, CDR1 is SEHNR and CDR2 is FQNEAQ (reference sequence). Trimming cost V 4 bases and J 7 bases; bases outside gene matches: 12. This CDR3 region has 16 residues. The CDR3 DNA sequence: TGTGCCAGCAGCTCCCAGGGGGCGGGCCAAGGGCAGCCCCAGCATTTT. Its protein product is CASSSQGAGQGQPQHF.

This clone was seen once. This chain connects TRBV5-1 to TRBJ2-2; D may be TRBD1 (6 bases). The CDR3 extends over 15 amino acids. Trimming shortened V by 0 bases and J by 1 base, and 7 bases separated the two germline ends. CDR1 is SGHRS and CDR2 is YFSETQ in the germline V gene. This CDR3 is CASSLEGQNTGELFF. Written as DNA, the CDR3 is TGCGCCAGCAGCTTGGAGGGACAGAACACCGGGGAGCTGTTTTTT. The complete variable domain, with remaining parts taken from reference TRBV5-1 and TRBJ2-2, reads KAGVTQTPRYLIKTRGQQVTLSCSPISGHRSVSWYQQTPGQGLQFLFEYFSETQRNKGNFPGRFSGRQFSNSRSEMNVSTLELGDSALYLCASSLEGQNTGELFFGEGSRLTVL.

This chain links TRBV29-1 with TRBJ1-2; D ambiguous. Germline-derived CDR1 and CDR2 are SQVTM and ANQGSEA. The CDR3 extends over 13 amino acids. Trimming took 4 bases from V and 4 from J, leaving 13 bases between them. Written as DNA, the CDR3 is TGCAGCGTTGTCACGGCAGCAGGCTATGGCTACACCTTC. Its translation: CSVVTAAGYGYTF. The whole variable domain, remainder taken from reference TRBV29-1 and TRBJ1-2, is SAVISQKPSRDICQRGTSLTIQCQVDSQVTMMFWYRQQPGQSLTLIATANQGSEATYESGFVIDKFPISRPNLTFSTLTVSNMSPEDSSIYLCSVVTAAGYGYTFGSGTRLTVV.

This chain uses TRBV29-1 with TRBJ1-1; maybe TRBD1 (5 bases). V was trimmed by 0 bases and J by 3 bases, leaving 14 bases between them. CDR1 is SQVTM and CDR2 is ANQGSEA in the germline V gene. This CDR3 is built from 15 residues. CDR3 loop: CSVEDHGGVDTEAFF. The CDR3 nucleotides are TGCAGCGTTGAAGATCACGGGGGAGTCGACACTGAAGCTTTCTTT.

This clone has just one count. The chain uses TRBV7-9 and TRBJ1-2, with 9 bases matching TRBD1. After removal of 5 bases from V and 8 bases from J, the junction contained 12 bases not matched to a gene. The CDR3 has 15 amino acids. CDR1 and CDR2 from the germline V gene are SEHNR and FQNEAQ (reference sequence). As DNA, the CDR3 is TGTGCCAGCAGCCCTGGACAGGGGCTATGGAAGGGCTACACCTTC. Its translation is CASSPGQGLWKGYTF.

The chain combines TRBV6-6 with TRBJ1-6; 9 bases line up with TRBD1. Germline CDR1 MNHNY, CDR2 SVGAGI (reference sequence). The CDR3 runs 16 residues. Trimming cost V 5 bases and J 13 bases; bases outside gene matches: 15. The CDR3 DNA sequence: TGTGCCAGCAGTCTTAAAGCCGGGACAGGGACCTTCCCCCTCCACTTT. This sequence encodes CASSLKAGTGTFPLHF.

V is TRBV9 and J is TRBJ1-6, with a weak D call TRBD1 (5 bases). Germline V lookup: CDR1 SGDLS, CDR2 YYNGEE. V was clipped by 2 bases and J by 10 bases, with 16 bases between them. The CDR3 runs 15 residues. The CDR3 region has the DNA TGTGCCAGCAGCGTTCTTGGGGACTTAGGATCACCCCTCCACTTT. Protein product: CASSVLGDLGSPLHF.

V usage is TRBV28 and J usage is TRBJ2-5; unclear D gene. The CDR3 runs 13 residues. Germline V gene sequence: CDR1 MDHEN, CDR2 SYDVKM. Deletions cut 3 bases from V and 7 bases from J, with 12 bases between. The CDR3 nucleotides are TGTGCCAGCAGTTTTTCGGCCCCGGGGACCCAGTACTTC. Translated: CASSFSAPGTQYF.

The CDR3 loop is CASSPGQEAAQPQHF. CDR3 DNA: TGTGCCAGCAGCCCCGGACAGGAGGCTGCACAGCCCCAGCATTTT. This chain joins TRBV7-9 and TRBJ1-5; the match to TRBD1 covers 7 bases. Trimming at V came to 5 bases and at J to 7 bases, leaving 11 bases not matched to a gene. The germline V gene has CDR1 SEHNR and CDR2 FQNEAQ (reference sequence). The CDR3 runs to 15 residues.

The chain has TRBV4-2 and TRBJ2-6; 11 positions agree with TRBD1. Germline V CDR1 and CDR2: LGHNA, YNFKEQ. Trimming removed 4 bases from V and 0 bases from J; junction bases left unmatched: 14. The CDR3 runs 21 residues. CDR3 in DNA: TGTGCCAGCAGCCGCGATGGGACAGGGGGAATGTGGAGCTCTGGGGCCAACGTCCTGACTTTC. Protein sequence: CASSRDGTGGMWSSGANVLTF.

This clone has more than one count but fewer than ten. The chain has TRBV10-3 and TRBJ2-1; possible D gene TRBD2, 5 bases. The V end lost 7 bases, the J end lost 10 bases, and 14 bases lay between the germline ends. The CDR3 runs 12 residues. Per the germline V gene, CDR1 is ENHRY and CDR2 is SYGVKD. The CDR3 here is CAITGPGTEQFF. CDR3 in DNA: TGTGCCATCACTGGACCGGGAACCGAGCAGTTCTTC.

This rearrangement joins TRBV5-6 to TRBJ2-7; the D gene is possibly TRBD2 (6 bases). Germline values: CDR1 SGHDT, CDR2 YYEEEE. V was cut by 4 bases and J by 1 base, with 12 bases left in between. The CDR3 is 14 residues long. DNA of the CDR3: TGTGCCAGCAGCATCGGACGGGGGTCCTACGAGCAGTACTTC. Translation: CASSIGRGSYEQYF.

The CDR3 loop is CASSQSGRRETQYF. The CDR3 DNA is TGTGCCAGCAGCCAAAGCGGGAGGCGAGAGACCCAGTACTTC. The rearrangement uses TRBV5-5 and TRBJ2-5; 9 bases line up with TRBD2. CDR3 length equals 14 residues. Germline loops: CDR1 SGHKS, CDR2 YYEKEE (reference sequence). The V and J ends lost 4 bases and 4 bases, in that order; junction bases with no gene match: 5.

The V gene is TRBV29-1, the J gene TRBJ2-3; 10 nucleotides line up with TRBD2. The CDR3 consists of 16 residues. CDR1 and CDR2 from the germline V gene are SQVTM and ANQGSEA. Trimming cost V 0 bases and J 3 bases; bases outside gene matches: 6. Written as DNA, the CDR3 is TGCAGCGTTGAAGATCCAGCACTAGCGGGAACAGATACGCAGTATTTT. This codes for CSVEDPALAGTDTQYF.

The chain couples TRBV28 to TRBJ2-1, with a weak D call TRBD2 (5 bases). The CDR3 sequence is 14 residues long. Between the trimmed V and J ends, which lost 4 bases and 10 bases, there was a span of 17 bases. CDR1 is MDHEN, CDR2 SYDVKM, per germline. The CDR3 region has the DNA TGTGCCAGCAGTTGGGAACAGAGGGAAGGAGAGCAGTTCTTC. Translating gives CASSWEQREGEQFF. Looking up the rest from reference TRBV28 and TRBJ2-1 gives the full variable domain: DVKVTQSSRYLVKRTGEKVFLECVQDMDHENMFWYRQDPGLGLRLIYFSYDVKMKEKGDIPEGYSVSREKKERFSLILESASTNQTSMYLCASSWEQREGEQFFGPGTRLTVL.

V and J are TRBV15 and TRBJ1-3, with TRBD1 as a possible D gene (5 bases). This CDR3 contains 16 residues. V gave up 0 bases and J gave up 0 bases, with 9 bases separating them. The V gene's germline CDR1 is LNHNV and CDR2 YYDKDF (reference sequence). The CDR3 DNA reads TGTGCCACCAGCAGAGAACGGACATACTCTGGAAACACCATATATTTT. It translates to CATSRERTYSGNTIYF.

The chain has TRBV9 and TRBJ2-5, with a weak D call TRBD2 (5 bases). The CDR3 is made up of 12 amino acids. In germline, CDR1 is SGDLS, CDR2 YYNGEE. V lost 4 bases, J lost 5 bases, and 9 bases lay in between. Written as DNA, the CDR3 is TGTGCCAGCAGCTCACTAGAGGAGACCCAGTACTTC. This sequence encodes CASSSLEETQYF.

The chain joins TRBV28 to TRBJ1-2; TRBD1 matches at 7 bases. J gave up 7 bases and V 7 bases, and 15 bases lay outside the gene matches. The CDR3 spans 15 residues. CDR1 and CDR2 from the germline V gene are MDHEN and SYDVKM. DNA for the CDR3: TGTGCCAGCACCTCTTCGGCAGGGGGGTATAGTGGCTACACCTTC. Encoded protein: CASTSSAGGYSGYTF.

This chain links TRBV5-1 with TRBJ1-1; D remains ambiguous. CDR3 length: 15 amino acids. With 3 bases removed from V and 1 base from J, the gap between germline ends came to 13 bases. Germline V gene data show CDR1 as SGHRS and CDR2 as YFSETQ. The CDR3, as DNA: TGCGCCAGCAGCTACGCGGCAGCCCAGAACACTGAAGCTTTCTTT. As protein: CASSYAAAQNTEAFF.

This clone was observed a few times. J is TRBJ1-2 and V is TRBV10-3, with D uncertain. Germline CDR1 is ENHRY and CDR2 is SYGVKD. Trimming shortened V by 7 bases and J by 1 base, and 13 bases separated the two germline ends. This CDR3 has 14 residues. The CDR3 spells CAIMAREGNYGYTF. CDR3 nucleotide sequence: TGTGCCATCATGGCAAGGGAGGGTAACTATGGCTACACCTTC.

J is TRBJ2-5 and V is TRBV21-1; the table assigns TRBD2, which was not confirmed against the DNA. TRBV21-1 is a recognized pseudogene. This CDR3 region has 17 residues. CDR3 amino acids: CASSSRGLAEYEETQYF. The CDR3 region has the DNA TGTGCCAGCAGCTCCCGAGGACTAGCGGAATACGAAGAGACCCAGTACTTC.

This clone was found once. V gene TRBV6-1 combines with J gene TRBJ2-5, with TRBD2 identical over 9 bases. Trimming at V came to 6 bases and at J to 0 bases, leaving 5 bases not matched to a gene. The CDR3 spans 15 residues. Germline CDR1 reads MNHNS; CDR2 reads SASEGT. The CDR3 sequence: CASRSSGVDQETQYF. CDR3 DNA sequence: TGTGCCAGCAGATCTAGCGGGGTTGACCAAGAGACCCAGTACTTC.

This clone was found a few times. CDR3 protein: CASSLGNRGDTQYF. DNA of the CDR3: TGTGCCAGCAGCTTAGGCAACCGAGGGGATACGCAGTATTTT. This chain joins TRBV11-3 and TRBJ2-3; possibly TRBD2 for D (5 bases). The germline V gene has CDR1 SGHNT and CDR2 YENEEA. The CDR3 has 14 amino acids. V dropped 1 base and J dropped 6 bases, with 11 bases sitting between them.

The CDR3 loop is CASSEQDTQYF. The CDR3, as DNA: TGTGCCAGCAGTGAACAAGATACGCAGTATTTT. This sequence joins TRBV6-1 and TRBJ2-3; D is ambiguous. The CDR3 has 11 amino acids. Germline V lookup: CDR1 MNHNS, CDR2 SASEGT. V was pared by 2 bases and J by 5 bases, with 2 bases between.